The T cell receptor (beta chain) described here comes from a study of blood T cell repertoires in COVID-19. Per the original methods: By means of reference gene primer amplification, nucleated cell counts were estimated. Generated by immunoSEQ multiplex PCR, the TCRdb table keeps only in-frame clones and is missing some. That table gives V, J and clone size, and the DNA gave D and trimming. Of roughly 26,000 clones in the sample, 75% to 90% are singletons; the top ten hold 25%. Germline V gene sequence: CDR1 LNHDA, CDR2 SQIVND (reference sequence). Trimming removed 5 bases at V and 1 base at J, with 12 bases between. The CDR3 length is 15 residues.

The V call is TRBV19, the J call TRBJ1-3, with D possibly matching TRBD1 (5 bases). The sequence derives from a human donor with active COVID-19. The donor label of this sample is uncertain. Sequenced input: peripheral blood. CDR3 sequence reads: CASSLAGLSGNTIYF. Written as DNA, the CDR3 is TGTGCCAGTAGTTTGGCAGGGCTGTCTGGAAACACCATATATTTT.